The source of this T cell receptor (beta chain) is a study of cytomegalovirus exposure and HLA in healthy donors. The donors (healthy individuals) were bone marrow donors. V shed 6 bases, J shed 8 bases, and the junction held 8 bases outside the gene matches. Germline lookup yields CDR1 SQVTM and CDR2 ANQGSEA. The CDR3 covers 13 residues. Study outcomes and limitations: With high specificity and sensitivity, the classifier reportedly diagnosed cytomegalovirus status. In an earlier analysis, in some 540 donors, most V segments appeared productive either ~90% or ~30% of the time. Presence/absence results assume similar sequencing depth per donor, which may not hold.

The primer mix had 60 Vbeta and 13 Jbeta primers. Assay used: immunoSEQ multiplex PCR; TCRdb lists only in-frame clones, some missing. The table includes fewer than 250,000 clones, about nine tenths detected once. Concerning this clone: Its target is unknown.

Material for sequencing was PBMCs. The rearrangement joins TRBV29-1 to TRBJ2-1, with 9 nucleotides matching TRBD1. The TCR sequence derives from a boy aged 2 to 10 in good health and CMV-seronegative. The CDR3 protein is CSVGVGQGDEQFF. DNA of the CDR3: TGCAGCGTGGGGGTGGGACAGGGTGATGAGCAGTTCTTC.